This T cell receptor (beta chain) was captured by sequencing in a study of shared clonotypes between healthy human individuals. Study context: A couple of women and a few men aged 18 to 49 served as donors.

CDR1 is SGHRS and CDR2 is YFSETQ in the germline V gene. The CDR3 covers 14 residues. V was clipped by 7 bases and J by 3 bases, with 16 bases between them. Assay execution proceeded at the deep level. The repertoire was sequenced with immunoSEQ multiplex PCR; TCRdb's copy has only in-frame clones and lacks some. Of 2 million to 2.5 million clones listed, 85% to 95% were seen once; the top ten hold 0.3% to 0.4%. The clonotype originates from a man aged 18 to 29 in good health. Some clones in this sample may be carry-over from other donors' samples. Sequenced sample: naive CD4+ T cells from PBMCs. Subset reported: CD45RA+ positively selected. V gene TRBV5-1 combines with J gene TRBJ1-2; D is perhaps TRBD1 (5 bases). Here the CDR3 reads CASGTGTPDYGYTF. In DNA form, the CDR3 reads TGCGCCAGCGGCACCGGGACCCCTGACTATGGCTACACCTTC.